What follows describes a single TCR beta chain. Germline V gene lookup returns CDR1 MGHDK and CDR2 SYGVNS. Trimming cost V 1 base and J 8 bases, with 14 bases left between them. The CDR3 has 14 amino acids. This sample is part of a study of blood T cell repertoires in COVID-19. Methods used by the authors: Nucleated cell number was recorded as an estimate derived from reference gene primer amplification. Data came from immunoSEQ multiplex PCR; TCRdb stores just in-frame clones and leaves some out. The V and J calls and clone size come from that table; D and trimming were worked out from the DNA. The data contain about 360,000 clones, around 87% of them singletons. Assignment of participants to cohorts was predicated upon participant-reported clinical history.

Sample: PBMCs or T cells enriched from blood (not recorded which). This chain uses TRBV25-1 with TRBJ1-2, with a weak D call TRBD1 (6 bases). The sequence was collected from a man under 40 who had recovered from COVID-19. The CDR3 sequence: CASSESGGGRGYTF. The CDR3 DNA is TGTGCCAGCAGTGAATCGGGAGGGGGAAGAGGCTACACCTTC.